The next 26 T cell receptor beta chains were all read from a single sample in a study of cytomegalovirus exposure and HLA in healthy donors. PCR amplification relied on 60 Vbeta primers (plus 13 Jbeta primers). Sequencing used immunoSEQ multiplex PCR; TCRdb keeps in-frame clones, though not all of them. The sample includes about 180,000 clones, 75% to 85% of them seen just once. Sequencing was done on a sample of PBMCs. The source of these receptors is a young man in good health and CMV-seronegative.

This clone was seen only a few times. The V call is TRBV5-6, the J call TRBJ1-4, with 7 bases lining up with TRBD1. V lost 4 bases, J lost 3 bases, and 9 bases stayed unmatched. The germline V gene has CDR1 SGHDT and CDR2 YYEEEE. The CDR3 spans 16 residues. The CDR3 loop is CASSRGTGTANEKLFF. The CDR3 DNA sequence: TGTGCCAGCAGCCGCGGGACGGGGACAGCTAATGAAAAACTGTTTTTT.

The rearrangement links TRBV28 to TRBJ2-7; 12 positions agree with TRBD1. V dropped 1 base and J dropped 7; count of bases not matched to a gene: 5. Germline lookup yields CDR1 MDHEN and CDR2 SYDVKM. CDR3 length equals 15 residues. CDR3 DNA: TGTGCCAGCAGTTTATCGGGACAGGGGGCGAGGGAGCAGTACTTC. Its protein product is CASSLSGQGAREQYF. Supplemented by reference TRBV28 and TRBJ2-7, the full variable domain reads DVKVTQSSRYLVKRTGEKVFLECVQDMDHENMFWYRQDPGLGLRLIYFSYDVKMKEKGDIPEGYSVSREKKERFSLILESASTNQTSMYLCASSLSGQGAREQYFGPGTRLTVT.

This clone was observed once. This sequence joins TRBV5-1 and TRBJ1-6; 8 nucleotides match TRBD1. The CDR3 runs 15 residues. Trimming removed 0 bases from V and 7 bases from J; junction bases left unmatched: 3. CDR1 and CDR2 (germline): SGHRS, YFSETQ. The CDR3 DNA reads TGCGCCAGCAGCTTGGATCAGGGGGCGAATTCACCCCTCCACTTT. Translation gives CASSLDQGANSPLHF. The entire variable domain, with the rest obtained from reference TRBV5-1 and TRBJ1-6, is as follows: KAGVTQTPRYLIKTRGQQVTLSCSPISGHRSVSWYQQTPGQGLQFLFEYFSETQRNKGNFPGRFSGRQFSNSRSEMNVSTLELGDSALYLCASSLDQGANSPLHFGNGTRLTVT.

This sequence joins TRBV4-2 and TRBJ2-1, with a tentative D call TRBD2 (6 bases). V dropped 1 base and J dropped 5 bases, with 12 bases sitting between them. This CDR3 has 15 amino acids. Germline V lookup: CDR1 LGHNA, CDR2 YNFKEQ. CDR3 bases: TGTGCCAGCAGCCAAGTGCTGCGGGACCACAATGAGCAGTTCTTC. Protein sequence: CASSQVLRDHNEQFF.

The chain joins TRBV11-2 to TRBJ1-1, with 7 bases identical to TRBD1. The germline CDR1 and CDR2 sequences are SGHAT and FQNNGV. The V and J ends lost 5 bases and 0 bases, in that order; junction bases with no gene match: 6. This CDR3 is 15 amino acids long. CDR3 DNA: TGTGCCAGCAGCGCCCAGGGGGACCTGAACACTGAAGCTTTCTTT. Encoded protein: CASSAQGDLNTEAFF.

This clone is a singleton in its sample. The chain employs TRBV11-2 and TRBJ2-3, with 12 positions matching TRBD2. V trimming: 3 bases; J trimming: 3 bases; junction bases outside the gene matches: 1. The germline CDR1 and CDR2 sequences are SGHAT and FQNNGV. The CDR3 runs 15 residues. CDR3 residues: CASSFLAGGTDTQYF. The CDR3 DNA sequence: TGTGCCAGCAGCTTCCTAGCGGGGGGGACAGATACGCAGTATTTT.

The chain is built from TRBV29-1 and TRBJ2-5, with 8 positions matching TRBD1. J gave up 5 bases and V 7 bases, and 9 bases lay outside the gene matches. CDR1 is SQVTM and CDR2 is ANQGSEA in the germline V gene. This CDR3 spans 13 amino acids. The CDR3 is CSGARDRLETQYF. CDR3 coding DNA: TGCAGCGGCGCCCGGGACAGGCTGGAGACCCAGTACTTC.

This clone was seen a single time. The gene calls are TRBV5-1 and TRBJ1-5; 8 positions agree with TRBD1. Germline V gene lookup returns CDR1 SGHRS and CDR2 YFSETQ. The V and J ends lost 3 bases and 2 bases, in that order; junction bases with no gene match: 4. There are 15 residues in the CDR3. The CDR3: CASSSDRVGNQPQHF. In DNA, the CDR3 is TGCGCCAGCAGCTCGGACAGGGTCGGCAATCAGCCCCAGCATTTT. The full variable domain, completed using reference TRBV5-1 and TRBJ1-5, is KAGVTQTPRYLIKTRGQQVTLSCSPISGHRSVSWYQQTPGQGLQFLFEYFSETQRNKGNFPGRFSGRQFSNSRSEMNVSTLELGDSALYLCASSSDRVGNQPQHFGDGTRLSIL.

The V call is TRBV2, the J call TRBJ1-4; TRBD1 aligns across 7 bases. CDR1 is SNHLY, CDR2 FYNNEI, per germline. CDR3 length: 17 residues. Trimming removed 7 bases from V and 0 bases from J; junction bases left unmatched: 11. The CDR3 DNA reads TGTGCCAGCAACGAAGGGGAACAGGGGACAACTAATGAAAAACTGTTTTTT. It codes for CASNEGEQGTTNEKLFF.

The V call is TRBV5-4, the J call TRBJ2-7; possibly TRBD1 for D (6 bases). The V gene lost 4 bases and the J gene lost 0 bases, with 17 bases spanning the gap. From germline, CDR1 is SGHNT and CDR2 YYREEE (reference sequence). The CDR3 length is 16 residues. The CDR3 DNA reads TGTGCCAGCAGCCCTAGAGGGGGTTCTAGCTCCTACGAGCAGTACTTC. Its protein product is CASSPRGGSSSYEQYF.

The chain employs TRBV28 and TRBJ2-5; 9 bases are a match to TRBD2. Unmatched junction bases numbered 13, after V lost 8 bases and J lost 3 bases. Germline lookup yields CDR1 MDHEN and CDR2 SYDVKM. The CDR3 has 16 residues. CDR3 amino acids: CASGPRERGEKETQYF. In DNA form, the CDR3 reads TGTGCCAGCGGCCCCCGGGAGCGGGGGGAGAAAGAGACCCAGTACTTC.

CDR3 residues: CASSFSGRALGNEQFF. The CDR3 DNA follows: TGTGCCAGCAGTTTTAGCGGGAGGGCCCTGGGGAATGAGCAGTTCTTC. The rearrangement joins TRBV6-5 to TRBJ2-1, with TRBD2 matching 11 bases. After removal of 4 bases from V and 7 bases from J, the junction contained 9 bases not matched to a gene. The germline V gene encodes CDR1 MNHEY and CDR2 SVGAGI. This CDR3 spans 16 amino acids.

This clone was found a few times. The chain uses TRBV6-6 and TRBJ1-1; 10 nucleotides agree with TRBD1. This CDR3 region has 14 residues. Germline V gives CDR1 MNHNY, CDR2 SVGAGI (reference sequence). Losses at the gene ends were 4 bases for V and 1 base for J; bases not matched to a gene: 0. DNA of the CDR3: TGTGCCAGCAGTTGGGACAGGGGGAACACTGAAGCTTTCTTT. This encodes CASSWDRGNTEAFF.

The chain combines TRBV19 with TRBJ2-3, with a weak D call TRBD2 (5 bases). The germline gives CDR1 LNHDA, CDR2 SQIVND (reference sequence). The V and J ends lost 6 bases and 4 bases respectively, with 8 bases between them. This CDR3 is 12 amino acids long. CDR3 DNA sequence: TGTGCCAGTAGGTCGGGGTCAGATACGCAGTATTTT. Translated, it gives CASRSGSDTQYF.

This chain connects TRBV9 to TRBJ2-7; TRBD1 matches 7 bases. The CDR3 sequence is 14 residues long. The J segment lost 4 bases and the V segment lost 1 base, leaving 5 bases of the junction unmatched. Looked up from germline, CDR1 is SGDLS and CDR2 is YYNGEE. The chain's CDR3 is CASSVSQGDYEQYF. CDR3 bases: TGTGCCAGCAGCGTAAGTCAGGGGGATTACGAGCAGTACTTC.

V and J are TRBV9 and TRBJ2-4; 7 nucleotides align to TRBD1. The trim removed 0 bases at V and 7 bases at J, leaving 4 bases unmatched. Germline V gene sequence: CDR1 SGDLS, CDR2 YYNGEE. CDR3 length: 14 amino acids. The CDR3 DNA is TGTGCCAGCAGCGTAGAGGGGGCTGGGAACATTCAGTACTTC. This sequence encodes CASSVEGAGNIQYF.

V usage is TRBV6-5 and J usage is TRBJ2-1, with D perhaps TRBD1 (5 bases). The CDR3 covers 12 residues. Germline CDR1 reads MNHEY; CDR2 reads SVGAGI. V lost 2 bases to trimming and J lost 9 bases, with 8 bases between them. The CDR3 sequence: CASSYQGGEQFF. CDR3 nucleotide sequence: TGTGCCAGCAGTTACCAGGGTGGTGAGCAGTTCTTC.

The V and J genes are TRBV5-4 and TRBJ2-5; TRBD2 aligns across 9 bases. V shed 7 bases, J shed 4 bases, and the junction held 5 bases outside the gene matches. The CDR3 spans 13 residues. Germline values: CDR1 SGHNT, CDR2 YYREEE (reference sequence). CDR3 protein: CASRAGGRETQYF. In DNA, the CDR3 is TGTGCCAGCCGGGCGGGAGGGCGAGAGACCCAGTACTTC.

V gene TRBV6-6 combines with J gene TRBJ1-1; 8 bases map to TRBD1. Per the germline V gene, CDR1 is MNHNY and CDR2 is SVGAGI (reference sequence). This CDR3 is built from 15 residues. V was pared by 5 bases and J by 5 bases, with 10 bases of the junction left unmatched. The CDR3 DNA reads as TGTGCCAGCAGTACCCGGGGCAGGGGGCGGACTGAAGCTTTCTTT. Encoded protein: CASSTRGRGRTEAFF.

This chain joins TRBV10-3 and TRBJ2-1, with D possibly TRBD2 on 6 matching bases. Trimming took off 4 bases at V and 0 bases at J, with 7 bases between the two ends. This CDR3 has 14 residues. Germline CDR1 and CDR2: ENHRY and SYGVKD. The CDR3 loop reads CAISGAGSYNEQFF. The CDR3 DNA reads as TGTGCCATCAGTGGAGCGGGCTCCTACAATGAGCAGTTCTTC.

The sample holds one count of this clone. The chain carries TRBV7-9 and TRBJ2-7, with D tentatively TRBD2 (5 bases). V dropped 5 bases and J dropped 9 bases, with 14 bases sitting between them. The CDR3 loop spans 12 amino acids. Germline V lookup: CDR1 SEHNR, CDR2 FQNEAQ (reference sequence). The CDR3 spells CASSPGGQGQYF. In DNA, the CDR3 is TGTGCCAGCAGCCCAGGAGGCCAAGGGCAGTACTTC.

J is TRBJ2-5 and V is TRBV15; 7 bases fit TRBD1. Per germline, CDR1 LNHNV and CDR2 YYDKDF (reference sequence). Trimming cost V 3 bases and J 3 bases; bases outside gene matches: 4. The CDR3 runs to 14 residues. The CDR3 loop reads CATSSGTAEETQYF. The CDR3 DNA follows: TGTGCCACCAGCAGCGGGACAGCAGAAGAGACCCAGTACTTC.

This sequence joins TRBV7-9 and TRBJ2-1; 11 nucleotides line up with TRBD2. This CDR3 comprises 17 residues. Germline V lookup: CDR1 SEHNR, CDR2 FQNEAQ (reference sequence). V lost 5 bases, J lost 8 bases, and 14 bases stayed unmatched. The CDR3 region has the DNA TGTGCCAGCAGCCCAAGGGGGTTAGCGGGAGGGCCTCATGAGCAGTTCTTC. The encoded protein is CASSPRGLAGGPHEQFF.

This clone was counted once. The chain links TRBV7-8 to TRBJ1-2; 11 bases agree with TRBD1. Germline CDR1 and CDR2: SGHVS and FQNEAQ. V lost 6 bases, J lost 7 bases, and 7 bases stayed unmatched. The CDR3 extends over 14 amino acids. The CDR3 bases are TGTGCCAGCAGGTCCGGACAGGGGGCGTTTGGCTACACCTTC. Protein sequence: CASRSGQGAFGYTF.

The rearrangement links TRBV19 to TRBJ2-7, with D perhaps matching TRBD2 (7 bases). Trimming cost V 11 bases and J 5 bases, with 16 bases left between them. Germline assignment: CDR1 LNHDA and CDR2 SQIVND (reference sequence). There are 12 residues in the CDR3. This CDR3 reads CAGSGGGHEQYF. The CDR3 nucleotides read TGTGCCGGGTCTGGGGGGGGCCACGAGCAGTACTTC.

The rearrangement uses TRBV27 and TRBJ1-2; TRBD1 agrees at 11 bases. With 5 bases clipped from V and 8 bases from J, the junction kept 10 bases outside the gene matches. Germline CDR1 and CDR2: MNHEY and SMNVEV (reference sequence). This CDR3 contains 15 residues. The CDR3 bases are TGTGCCAGCAGTCCCCTCGGACAGGGGGCTGGGGGCTACACCTTC. This translates into CASSPLGQGAGGYTF.